This paragraph reports one T cell receptor (beta chain). There is no known antigen for this receptor. No qualities accompany the bases; no much larger clone lies one base away. Read against the paper, the sample's time point label means: at surgical resection after neoadjuvant nivolumab +/- ipilimumab. The samples were taken from NEOSTAR, a phase 2 randomized trial in operable NSCLC that tested neoadjuvant nivolumab or nivolumab plus ipilimumab, followed by surgery. The sample belongs to a study of neoadjuvant nivolumab and ipilimumab in lung cancer (dated by TCRdb to 2020 to 2021). Describing the broader study: Nivolumab was administered intravenously at 3 mg/kg on days 1, 15 and 29, and in the combination arm ipilimumab 1 mg/kg was added on day 1 only. Matched pretherapy and resected tumor pairs were analyzed from seven patients, of whom four had been treated with nivolumab and three with nivolumab plus ipilimumab. The study compared TCR repertoires in pretherapy (baseline) peripheral blood with TCR repertoires in tumors resected at surgery following neoadjuvant immune checkpoint blockade. Of the roughly 43 patients with operable NSCLC treated in the trial, some 23 were randomized to nivolumab monotherapy and some 21 to nivolumab plus ipilimumab. The primary trial endpoint was the major pathologic response (MPR) rate in the intention-to-treat population in each study arm.

V sheds 2 bases and J sheds 7 bases, leaving 12 bases between their ends. Reading the germline V gene gives CDR1 MNHNS and CDR2 SASEGT. Counted from cysteine to phenylalanine, this CDR3 has 13 amino acids. This entry keeps only the CDR3 DNA: 39 bases, framed from base 1. What the work shows at the level of the full study, not this receptor alone: There was no significant correlation between TCR clonality and pathologic tumor regression, and just a single major-pathologic-response sample was available for the clonality-regression analysis. A positive correlation was observed between pretherapy blood TCR richness and richness in tumors resected after neoadjuvant therapy (Spearman R ~ 0.85). A small number of samples was subjected to TCR sequencing. From pretherapy to surgery, tumor T-cell richness and clonality went up in three of three dual-therapy tumors, versus only two of four nivolumab-treated tumors. Greater TCR richness and clonality were observed in resected tumors than in tumor-adjacent uninvolved lung, and increases were observed in more dual-therapy-treated tumors.

The library was generated by the immunoSEQ multiplex PCR assay. The paper's data handling went like this. Richness and clonality were used to summarize the repertoires, and clones that significantly expanded or contracted between pre- and post-therapy samples were identified. TCRdb stores this immuneACCESS table with in-frame sequences only. Part of the clones is absent; in the studies checked, under half of the shortfall reflects unresolved V genes, and no reason is known for the rest. The DNA was the basis for D and trimming; V, J and clone size are from that table. The table for this sample lists some 30,000 clones; 90% of them were counted only once. The ten largest clonotypes hold about 4.9% of the sample.

Here the sequenced sample was peripheral blood, taken after neoadjuvant nivolumab, alone or with ipilimumab, at or shortly before surgery. This receptor chain uses TRBV6-1 and TRBJ2-7; the D gene is possibly TRBD2, with 5 bases matching. This clonotype originated in an adult with non-small cell lung cancer. Here is the DNA: TGTGCCAGCAGTGAACGGCTTCGAGGGGAGCAGTACTTC. It is translated as CASSERLRGEQYF.